Detailed here is one T cell receptor beta chain. The target antigen is unknown. The sample belongs to a study of shared clonotypes between healthy human individuals. Study results and limitations: There were few donors, and this limited the genetic and exposure-history diversity represented.

This CDR3 has 15 amino acids. The V and J ends lost 0 bases and 8 bases respectively, with 14 bases between them. Germline V gene lookup returns CDR1 SGHRS and CDR2 YFSETQ. Adult Caucasians living in Nashville, Tennessee made up all of the donors. The assay was immunoSEQ multiplex PCR, and TCRdb's table has in-frame clones only and misses some. The table includes about 1,500,000 clones, about 96% detected once. The chain carries TRBV5-1 and TRBJ1-4, with D unresolved. Material for sequencing was naive CD4+ T cells sorted from blood. Stated subset: CD45RA+ positively selected. The TCR was taken from a young man in good health. Here the CDR3 reads CASSLDYRGREKLFF. The CDR3 region has the DNA TGCGCCAGCAGCTTGGATTATCGTGGAAGGGAAAAACTGTTTTTT.